The source of this T cell receptor (beta chain) is a study of blood T cell repertoires in COVID-19. At the level of the study: Researchers got acute and convalescent COVID-19 samples from the United States, Italy and Spain. PBMCs, B-cell-depleted T cells, or T cells provided the cDNA or gDNA that made up the material.

The repertoire was sequenced with immunoSEQ multiplex PCR; TCRdb's copy has only in-frame clones and lacks some. The sample lists approximately 250,000 clones; 85% to 90% were seen once. Everyone who took part was 18 to 89 years old, and they came from about two dozen US areas. Participant-given clinical history determined each cohort assignment. The CDR3 runs to 16 residues. Germline-derived CDR1 and CDR2 are MDHEN and SYDVKM. The V segment lost 5 bases and the J segment 1 base; nucleotides outside the gene matches: 7. The gene calls are TRBV28 and TRBJ1-5, with 8 nucleotides matching TRBD1. The receptor comes from a woman aged 30 to 39 with acute COVID-19. Sequences were obtained from PBMCs or T cells enriched from blood (not recorded which). The CDR3 DNA reads TGTGCCAGCAGTCTCCGGGGACAGGAGAGCAATCAGCCCCAGCATTTT. Protein: CASSLRGQESNQPQHF.